The entry below describes one T cell receptor beta chain. This sample was included in a study of blood T cell repertoires in COVID-19. Trimming removed 3 bases from V and 9 bases from J; junction bases left unmatched: 9. The CDR3 contains 16 residues. From germline, CDR1 is KGHSH and CDR2 LQKENI. Generated by immunoSEQ multiplex PCR, the TCRdb table keeps only in-frame clones and is missing some. This table has over 150,000 clones, 70% to 90% appearing once. This sequence was found in a man aged 45-65 years with active or convalescent COVID-19. Sequencing was done on a sample of peripheral blood. The chain has TRBV18 and TRBJ1-5; 12 bases line up with TRBD1. The CDR3 sequence: CASSPSGTGGVRPQHF. The CDR3 region has the DNA TGTGCCAGCTCACCCTCCGGGACAGGGGGCGTGAGGCCCCAGCATTTT.